These 13 T cell receptor beta chains were all obtained from the same sample, sequenced in a study of T cell responses to AZD1222 COVID-19 vaccine. Sequencing was performed with immunoSEQ multiplex PCR; in TCRdb, only in-frame clones are kept and a portion is missing. The table lists 200,000 or so clones, about 94% of them singletons. Material: peripheral blood, obtained 28 days after the second AZD1222 dose. These receptors were collected from an adult who received the AZD1222 COVID-19 vaccine.

V usage is TRBV6-5 and J usage is TRBJ2-7; weak D call: TRBD1 (5 bases). This CDR3 is built from 14 residues. Trimming took off 3 bases at V and 3 bases at J, with 12 bases between the two ends. Germline loops: CDR1 MNHEY, CDR2 SVGAGI. CDR3 coding DNA: TGTGCCAGCAGTTATTCCGAGACAGTCTACGAGCAGTACTTC. Translated, it gives CASSYSETVYEQYF.

V is TRBV9 and J is TRBJ1-2; 10 bases agree with TRBD1. Unmatched junction bases numbered 6, after V lost 0 bases and J lost 10 bases. Per germline, CDR1 SGDLS and CDR2 YYNGEE. CDR3 length: 14 residues. CDR3 nucleotides: TGTGCCAGCAGCGTAGTAGGGGGGACAGGGGACTACACCTTC. This sequence encodes CASSVVGGTGDYTF.

The genes are TRBV12-3 or TRBV12-4 and TRBJ1-4; weak D call: TRBD1 (5 bases). V lost 5 bases to trimming and J lost 13 bases, with 14 bases between them. The CDR3 is made up of 12 amino acids. CDR3 nucleotide sequence: TGTGCCAGCAGTCTCCGACCGGGGGGACTGTTTTTT. It specifies CASSLRPGGLFF.

The genes are TRBV28 and TRBJ1-1; the D is unclear. The CDR3 extends over 11 amino acids. Trimming shortened V by 10 bases and J by 6 bases, and 12 bases separated the two germline ends. The V gene's germline CDR1 is MDHEN and CDR2 SYDVKM. CDR3 residues: CATGRMAEAFF. In nucleotides, the CDR3 is TGTGCCACCGGGCGGATGGCTGAAGCTTTCTTT.

V and J are TRBV7-2 and TRBJ1-6, with 8 bases fitting TRBD1. With V trimmed by 5 bases and J by 7 bases, 10 bases remained unmatched. The CDR3 runs to 16 residues. Germline lookup yields CDR1 SGHTA and CDR2 FQGNSA. The CDR3 bases are TGTGCCAGCAGCCTAAGGACAGGGTTGGGGAATTCACCCCTCCACTTT. It encodes CASSLRTGLGNSPLHF.

The rearrangement joins TRBV19 to TRBJ2-3, with 13 nucleotides matching TRBD2. This CDR3 is 17 amino acids long. Looked up from germline, CDR1 is LNHDA and CDR2 is SQIVND (reference sequence). The CDR3, as DNA: TGTGCTTCGGCGAGGGGACTAGCGGGGCCCTACACAGATACGCAGTATTTT. Translating gives CASARGLAGPYTDTQYF.

This clone has just a few counts. V and J are TRBV19 and TRBJ1-2; 8 positions match TRBD1. V lost 3 bases, J lost 4 bases, and 7 bases stayed unmatched. Germline values: CDR1 LNHDA, CDR2 SQIVND (reference sequence). CDR3 length equals 15 residues. CDR3 sequence reads: CASSMGQVRGYGYTF. The CDR3 DNA reads as TGTGCCAGTAGTATGGGACAGGTCCGAGGCTATGGCTACACCTTC.

This chain connects TRBV27 to TRBJ1-2; D may be TRBD1 (5 bases). This CDR3 region has 13 residues. Germline-derived CDR1 and CDR2 are MNHEY and SMNVEV (reference sequence). V was cut by 5 bases and J by 2 bases, with 9 bases left in between. The CDR3 protein is CASSTGGNYGYTF. The CDR3 nucleotides read TGTGCCAGCAGTACCGGGGGAAACTATGGCTACACCTTC.

Only one count was recorded for this clone. The chain couples TRBV5-1 to TRBJ2-3; TRBD2 is a possible D gene (5 bases). This CDR3 region has 14 residues. V was trimmed by 5 bases and J by 2 bases, leaving 12 bases between them. Germline values: CDR1 SGHRS, CDR2 YFSETQ. This CDR3 reads CASRVRDFTDTQYF. Here the CDR3 DNA reads TGCGCCAGCAGGGTCCGGGATTTCACAGATACGCAGTATTTT.

J is TRBJ2-2 and V is TRBV24-1; D call uncertain. The length of the CDR3 is 15 residues. V dropped 6 bases and J dropped 0 bases, with 10 bases sitting between them. Germline-derived CDR1 and CDR2 are KGHDR and SFDVKD. DNA for the CDR3: TGTGCCACCAGTTCCCCCGGGCCGAACACCGGGGAGCTGTTTTTT. The encoded protein is CATSSPGPNTGELFF.

The chain has TRBV6-1 and TRBJ1-2, with D possibly matching TRBD1 (5 bases). The V end was cut by 1 base, the J end by 5 bases, with 17 bases between. The CDR3 is made up of 16 amino acids. Germline V lookup: CDR1 MNHNS, CDR2 SASEGT. CDR3 in amino acids: CASSEEAPYGGYGYTF. The CDR3 bases are TGTGCCAGCAGTGAAGAGGCCCCTTATGGGGGGTATGGCTACACCTTC.

This chain joins TRBV4-1 and TRBJ1-6; D unclear. V gave up 1 base and J gave up 4 bases, with 11 bases separating them. This CDR3 comprises 16 residues. The germline V gene has CDR1 MGHRA and CDR2 YSYEKL. The CDR3 loop reads CASSQGGRLYNSPLHF. CDR3 DNA sequence: TGCGCCAGCAGCCAAGGAGGCAGGTTGTATAATTCACCCCTCCACTTT.

V usage is TRBV18 and J usage is TRBJ1-5; TRBD1 matches at 7 bases. Losses at the gene ends were 4 bases for V and 6 bases for J; bases not matched to a gene: 6. Germline assignment: CDR1 KGHSH and CDR2 LQKENI. This CDR3 comprises 14 residues. CDR3 bases: TGTGCCAGCTCACAGGAACAGGGGAGTCAGCCCCAGCATTTT. This translates into CASSQEQGSQPQHF.